Presented here are 15 T cell receptor beta chains from one specimen sequenced in a study of T cells in Graves' hyperthyroidism and ophthalmopathy. Amplification targeted TCR beta CDR3 regions from RNA transcripts. When the TCR CDR3 underwent first-round RT-PCR, the HTBI primer set was used. Using its own MiXCR run on the multiplex PCR reads, TCRdb lists one record per CDR3 protein. The sample shows some 570,000 distinct CDR3 sequences, approximately 14% of them seen only once. Sequencing input: blood. The receptor set was obtained from a woman under 30 with Graves' ophthalmopathy.

This clonotype occurred many times. V is TRBV27 and J is TRBJ2-2, with TRBD1 identical over 7 bases. Germline V gene lookup returns CDR1 MNHEY and CDR2 SMNVEV (reference sequence). The CDR3 consists of 16 residues. V was clipped by 7 bases and J by 0 bases; unmatched bases: 8. The CDR3 is CASTKWTGPNTGELFF. As DNA, the CDR3 is TGTGCCAGCACCAAATGGACAGGACCGAACACCGGGGAGCTGTTTTTT.

This clonotype has a handful of counts. The chain links TRBV2 to TRBJ2-1; the D is unclear. The CDR3 has 15 residues. Germline CDR1 reads SNHLY; CDR2 reads FYNNEI. Trimming stripped 5 bases from V and 0 bases from J, with 11 bases between. The CDR3 nucleotides are TGTGCCAGCAGTTCCCCCCAAAGCTCCTACAATGAGCAGTTCTTC. Translated, it gives CASSSPQSSYNEQFF.

CDR3 sequence: CASSVSTRDLQREQFF. For the CDR3, the DNA is TGTGCCAGCAGCGTATCGACTAGGGACCTACAGCGGGAGCAGTTCTTC. The chain employs TRBV9 and TRBJ2-1; tentatively, D is TRBD2 (6 bases). CDR1 SGDLS and CDR2 YYNGEE come from the germline V gene. CDR3 length equals 16 residues. Trimming removed 1 base at V and 10 bases at J, with 21 bases between.

This clonotype was seen a handful of times. The V and J genes are TRBV7-9 and TRBJ2-5; the match to TRBD1 covers 10 bases. The CDR3 consists of 15 residues. V lost 5 bases, J lost 3 bases, and 6 bases stayed unmatched. CDR1 and CDR2 (germline): SEHNR, FQNEAQ (reference sequence). The CDR3 DNA is TGTGCCAGCAGCCTCCGGGACAGGGGTGAAGAGACCCAGTACTTC. The encoded protein is CASSLRDRGEETQYF.

In its sample, this clonotype was seen many times. This chain uses TRBV3-1 with TRBJ2-4; 12 bases fit TRBD2. Germline lookup yields CDR1 LGHDT and CDR2 YNNKEL (reference sequence). The CDR3 runs to 18 residues. The V segment lost 3 bases and the J segment 0 bases; nucleotides outside the gene matches: 6. CDR3 in DNA: TGTGCCAGCAGCCAGACTAGCGGGAGAGTGCTAGCCAAAAACATTCAGTACTTC. Translated: CASSQTSGRVLAKNIQYF.

Many counts were recorded for this clonotype. The gene calls are TRBV2 and TRBJ2-1; 9 bases align to TRBD1. The CDR3 runs 19 residues. Unmatched junction bases numbered 11, after V lost 1 base and J lost 1 base. The germline gives CDR1 SNHLY, CDR2 FYNNEI. DNA of the CDR3: TGTGCCAGCAGTGAAGACGGTGGTACAGGGGGCGGATCCTACAATGAGCAGTTCTTC. Translating it yields CASSEDGGTGGGSYNEQFF.

The V call is TRBV6-5, the J call TRBJ1-4; 10 bases match TRBD1. This CDR3 contains 15 residues. CDR1 and CDR2 from the germline V gene are MNHEY and SVGAGI. V lost 3 bases to trimming and J lost 6 bases; unmatched junction nucleotides: 4. The CDR3 DNA reads TGTGCCAGCAGTTATTCCGGGACAGGGGATGAAAAACTGTTTTTT. It codes for CASSYSGTGDEKLFF.

This clonotype came up a few times. The chain carries TRBV4-1 and TRBJ2-1; the match to TRBD2 covers 7 bases. J gave up 4 bases and V 4 bases, and 10 bases lay outside the gene matches. The CDR3 length is 16 residues. Germline CDR1 reads MGHRA; CDR2 reads YSYEKL. Written as DNA, the CDR3 is TGCGCCAGCAGCCTAGGACTCAGCGGGGCATACAATGAGCAGTTCTTC. Its protein product is CASSLGLSGAYNEQFF.

The table lists this clonotype with many counts. The chain combines TRBV12-3 or TRBV12-4 with TRBJ2-2; perhaps TRBD2 as D (6 bases). CDR3 size: 16 residues. Deletions cut 8 bases from V and 7 bases from J, with 23 bases between. The CDR3 region has the DNA TGTGCCAGCCCCCCCGGAGGGTGGGGAGTTAGCGGGGAGCTGTTTTTT. Amino acids: CASPPGGWGVSGELFF.

This clonotype was picked up a small number of times. J is TRBJ1-1 and V is TRBV6-1; D unclear. The CDR3 is 14 residues long. V shed 8 bases and J shed 0 bases, with 13 bases lying between them. Germline V CDR1 and CDR2: MNHNS, SASEGT. The DNA of the CDR3 is TGTGCCAGCCTGAGGAGCAGAGTGAACACTGAAGCTTTCTTT. Amino acid sequence: CASLRSRVNTEAFF.

The J gene is TRBJ2-1, the V gene TRBV10-3; 12 nucleotides agree with TRBD2. V shed 4 bases, J shed 10 bases, and the junction held 5 bases outside the gene matches. The CDR3 loop spans 14 amino acids. CDR1 ENHRY and CDR2 SYGVKD come from the germline V gene. CDR3: CAISGAGTSGEQFF. The CDR3 DNA is TGTGCCATCAGTGGAGCCGGGACTAGCGGGGAGCAGTTCTTC.

This clonotype has just a few counts. The chain is built from TRBV6-1 and TRBJ2-3, with a possible D match to TRBD1 (5 bases). The CDR3 is 16 residues long. Germline V gene lookup returns CDR1 MNHNS and CDR2 SASEGT. Trimming shortened V by 0 bases and J by 1 base, and 11 bases separated the two germline ends. The DNA for the CDR3 is TGTGCCAGCAGTGAAGCGCTGCAGGGTGGCACAGATACGCAGTATTTT. This translates into CASSEALQGGTDTQYF.

The table lists this clonotype with many counts. The genes are TRBV20-1 and TRBJ2-5, with 7 bases matching TRBD2. V dropped 6 bases and J dropped 0; count of bases not matched to a gene: 10. CDR1 is DFQATT, CDR2 SNEGSKA, per germline (reference sequence). The CDR3 is made up of 15 amino acids. For the CDR3, the DNA is TGCAGTGCCCCACCCCCCGGGGGGTACCAAGAGACCCAGTACTTC. This encodes CSAPPPGGYQETQYF.

This clonotype showed up many times. The chain joins TRBV11-3 to TRBJ2-1; D not resolved. The germline CDR1 and CDR2 sequences are SGHNT and YENEEA. This CDR3 comprises 13 residues. Trimming pared 2 bases from V and 5 bases from J, leaving 7 bases between. The CDR3 bases are TGTGCCAGCAGCTTATCACGGAACAATGAGCAGTTCTTC. This gives the protein CASSLSRNNEQFF.

This clonotype was counted many times. This chain joins TRBV12-3 or TRBV12-4 and TRBJ1-5; a possible D gene is TRBD1 (5 bases). The CDR3 sequence is 14 residues long. Trimming stripped 8 bases from V and 6 bases from J, with 17 bases between. The CDR3 nucleotides read TGTGCCAGCTCGAGTCCAGGGATGTTTCAGCCCCAGCATTTT. Protein product: CASSSPGMFQPQHF.